These T cell receptor beta chains were read from a single sample in a study of cytomegalovirus exposure and HLA in healthy donors. Data came from immunoSEQ multiplex PCR; TCRdb stores just in-frame clones and leaves some out. The table lists under 150,000 clones, approximately 67% of them singletons. The sample was PBMCs. The receptor set was obtained from a man between 18 and 35 years old in good health and CMV-seropositive. Each CDR3 is given with its conserved first and last residue. Each record gives: D gene, clone size, J gene, V gene, CDR3 protein, CDR3 DNA. A D gene is named only where the DNA matches it firmly. Clone size is stated in some rows and not others, as once, few, many or a class when expanded.

>TRBD1|-|TRBJ2-7|TRBV7-9
CASSLPTGGLYEQYF
TGTGCCAGCAGCTTACCGACAGGGGGGCTCTACGAGCAGTACTTC
>-|-|TRBJ2-1|TRBV29-1
CSVRVGGLNEQFF
TGCAGCGTTCGTGTCGGGGGGCTGAATGAGCAGTTCTTC
>-|-|TRBJ1-1|TRBV7-8
CASSLVETEAFF
TGTGCCAGCAGCTTAGTCGAGACTGAAGCTTTCTTT
>-|-|TRBJ2-5|TRBV6-1
CASSGAIVGAYTQYF
TGTGCCAGCAGTGGGGCCATTGTGGGGGCGTATACCCAGTACTTC
>TRBD2|-|TRBJ2-7|TRBV4-2
CASSQLAGGLYEQYF
TGTGCCAGCAGCCAATTAGCGGGGGGCCTATACGAGCAGTACTTC
>-|-|TRBJ2-3|TRBV7-7
CASSLGPIAAQYF
TGTGCCAGCAGCTTAGGCCCGATAGCTGCGCAGTATTTT
>TRBD1|-|TRBJ2-7|TRBV4-1
CASSQEAGGTYEQYF
TGCGCCAGCAGCCAAGAGGCAGGGGGCACCTACGAGCAGTACTTC
>TRBD2|once|TRBJ2-5|TRBV5-1
CASSDQTSGGQETQYF
TGCGCCAGCTCGGACCAAACTAGCGGGGGACAAGAGACCCAGTACTTC
>-|-|TRBJ1-5|TRBV2
CASSVGLRVIGNQPQHF
TGTGCCAGCAGTGTGGGCCTTCGCGTAATAGGCAATCAGCCCCAGCATTTT
>-|few|TRBJ1-4|TRBV29-1
CSVVLGGAYEKLFF
TGCAGCGTCGTCTTGGGGGGGGCCTATGAAAAACTGTTTTTT
>TRBD1|-|TRBJ1-5|TRBV19
CASSMEGQGTPQHF
TGTGCCAGTAGTATGGAGGGACAGGGAACTCCCCAGCATTTT
>TRBD2|few|TRBJ2-5|TRBV30
CAWSVAGTSGGEQYF
TGTGCCTGGAGTGTAGCCGGGACTAGCGGGGGAGAGCAGTACTTC
>TRBD2|-|TRBJ2-5|TRBV29-1
CSGLAGGEETQYF
TGCAGCGGACTAGCGGGGGGGGAGGAGACCCAGTACTTC
>TRBD1|-|TRBJ2-1|TRBV11-2
CASSLSLRTGLNEQFF
TGTGCCAGCAGCTTGTCACTCCGGACAGGGCTAAATGAGCAGTTCTTC
>-|few|TRBJ2-2|TRBV11-2
CASTSGGAIGELFF
TGTGCCAGCACTTCGGGGGGCGCGATCGGGGAGCTGTTTTTT
>TRBD1|-|TRBJ1-1|TRBV5-6
CASSLVQGALAFF
TGTGCCAGCAGCTTGGTACAGGGGGCGCTAGCTTTCTTT
>TRBD1|-|TRBJ2-3|TRBV13
CASSLGGTGGGNTQYF
TGTGCCAGCAGCTTAGGCGGTACAGGGGGCGGAAATACGCAGTATTTT
>-|-|TRBJ2-5|TRBV5-1
CASSPGNQETQYF
TGCGCCAGCAGCCCGGGGAATCAAGAGACCCAGTACTTC
>-|-|TRBJ1-1|TRBV21-1
CASSKGKGQNTEAFF
TGTGCCAGCAGCAAGGGGAAAGGACAGAACACTGAAGCTTTCTTT
>TRBD2|-|TRBJ2-3|TRBV2
CASLSSGGAADTQYF
TGTGCCAGCCTTTCTAGCGGGGGGGCGGCAGATACGCAGTATTTT
>-|-|TRBJ2-2|TRBV18
CASSMGVPTNTGELFF
TGTGCCAGCTCGATGGGCGTACCGACGAACACCGGGGAGCTGTTTTTT
>-|few|TRBJ1-5|TRBV28
CASSLLQVKSNQPQHF
TGTGCCAGCAGTTTACTTCAGGTGAAAAGCAATCAGCCCCAGCATTTT